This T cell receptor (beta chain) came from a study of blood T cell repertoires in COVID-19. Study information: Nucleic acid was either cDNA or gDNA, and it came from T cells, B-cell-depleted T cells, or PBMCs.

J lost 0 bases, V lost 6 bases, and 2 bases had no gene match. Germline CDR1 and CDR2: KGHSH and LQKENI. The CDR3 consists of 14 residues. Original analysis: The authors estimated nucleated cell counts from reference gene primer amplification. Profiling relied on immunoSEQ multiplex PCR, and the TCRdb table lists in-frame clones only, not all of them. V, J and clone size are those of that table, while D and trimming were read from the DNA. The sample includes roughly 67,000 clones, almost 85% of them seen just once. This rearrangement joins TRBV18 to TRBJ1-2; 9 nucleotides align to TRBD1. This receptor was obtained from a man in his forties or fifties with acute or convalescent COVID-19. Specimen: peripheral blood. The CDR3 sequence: CASSTGGTNYGYTF. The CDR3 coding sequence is TGTGCCAGCTCGACAGGGGGTACTAACTATGGCTACACCTTC.